The clone carrying this TCR beta chain was counted ten times or more. The antigen remains undetermined. The source of the sample is a study of blood T cells in healthy people across ages. Notes on the study in general: Researchers deemed the diversity estimates from one million T cells underestimates.

The trim removed 2 bases at V and 1 base at J, leaving 2 bases unmatched. Germline V gives CDR1 MNHEY, CDR2 SVGEGT. CDR3 length equals 15 residues. A J-beta primer mix and a sample-barcoded 5' primer were used in a second PCR of roughly 6 to 11 cycles. TCRdb reanalysed the 5' RACE reads using MiXCR and keeps one entry per CDR3 protein. The sample has about 930,000 distinct CDR3 sequences, about 28% seen once. Separately, the same data were catalogued under a study of T cells of mothers and their children. Per that paper: Nine systemically healthy Caucasian donors: three mothers, six children. At a rate of around 1.6 ug per 15 ul, cDNA synthesis received all of the extracted RNA. The study obtained over 8.5 million TCR beta CDR3 reads per mother and 3 million to 3.5 million per child.

This rearrangement joins TRBV6-2 or TRBV6-3 to TRBJ2-4; 7 bases line up with TRBD2. Sequencing input: blood. This clonotype originated in a woman between 40 and 55 years old in good health. CDR3 nucleotide sequence: TGTGCCAGCAGTTACCGGGGGGAGGCCAAAAACATTCAGTACTTC. Its protein product is CASSYRGEAKNIQYF.